This paragraph covers one TCR beta chain sequence. The sample belongs to a study of TIL therapy for anti-PD-1-resistant metastatic lung cancer. Study information: By whole-exome sequencing, median non-synonymous tumor mutation burden was under 1.9 mutations per megabase.

Sample time point: pre-treatment sample, taken before nivolumab and TIL therapy. Tumor tissue came from excised metastases, mostly pleural nodules or supraclavicular lymph nodes. Adults with stage 4 NSCLC were enrolled in a phase I trial. The immunoSEQ assay was v3. Here immunoSEQ multiplex PCR was the method, and the copy in TCRdb shows in-frame clones only, minus some. The table includes more than 5,500 clones, about 61% detected once. The CDR3 is 12 amino acids. Trimming removed 5 bases from V and 10 bases from J, with 9 bases in between. Germline V gives CDR1 SEHNR, CDR2 FQNEAQ (reference sequence).

This sequence was found in a person between 25 and 80 years old with non-small cell lung cancer. The gene calls are TRBV7-9 and TRBJ1-6; D unclear. Sequencing was performed on tumor tissue, taken at baseline. CDR3 region: CASSDARSPLHF. In DNA, the CDR3 is TGTGCCAGCAGCGACGCCAGGTCACCCCTCCACTTT.